A selection of T cell receptor beta chains follows, all from one sample in a study of early T cells in non-severe SARS-CoV-2 infection. TCRdb passed the 5' RACE reads through MiXCR, listing each CDR3 protein once. The table lists fewer than 35,000 distinct CDR3 sequences, more than 4.5% of them singletons, with roughly 5.7% in the top ten. Source material: whole blood. The origin of the receptors is an adult who was a healthcare worker with PCR-confirmed SARS-CoV-2 infection or an uninfected control (not recorded which). The CDR3 runs from the conserved cysteine through the conserved F or W. A D gene is named only where the DNA matches it firmly. Clone size appears in some rows only: once, few, many, or a class for an expanded clone.

v_gene	abundance	j_gene	d_gene	CDR3nt	CDR3aa
TRBV20-1	many	TRBJ2-2	NA	TGCAGTGCTACTAGCGCCATTAACACCGGGGAGCTGTTTTTT	CSATSAINTGELFF
TRBV6-6	many	TRBJ2-7	NA	TGTGCCAGCAGTTACCGAGACGGCTACGAGCAGTACTTC	CASSYRDGYEQYF
TRBV20-1	few	TRBJ2-1	TRBD2	TGCAGTGCTAGTGGGGACTACTGGGCTAGCGGCTCCTACAATGAGCAGTTCTTC	CSASGDYWASGSYNEQFF
TRBV12-3/TRBV12-4	many	TRBJ1-1	TRBD1	TGTGCCAGCAGCGTAGGGGACAGAGGGACTGAAGCTTTCTTT	CASSVGDRGTEAFF
TRBV20-1	few	TRBJ2-3	TRBD2	TGCAGTGCTAGGTGGGGACTAGCGGGAGTGTCAGATACGCAGTATTTT	CSARWGLAGVSDTQYF
TRBV27	many	TRBJ2-7	TRBD2	TGTGCCAGCAGTATACTAGCGGGAGCCTACGAGCAGTACTTC	CASSILAGAYEQYF
TRBV11-3	many	TRBJ1-5	NA	TGTGCCAGCAGCCACCGAGGAGTAAATAAGCAGCCCCAGCATTTT	CASSHRGVNKQPQHF
TRBV11-2	many	TRBJ2-6	NA	TGTGCCAGCAGCCCCATACAGGGAAGTTCTGGGGCCAACGTCCTGACTTTC	CASSPIQGSSGANVLTF
TRBV5-1	many	TRBJ2-2	TRBD2	TGCGCCAGCAGCTTGGCTAGCGGCTACACCGGGGAGCTGTTTTTT	CASSLASGYTGELFF
TRBV6-5	many	TRBJ1-2	NA	TGTGCCAGCAGTTATACAGGGTACTATGGCTACACCTTC	CASSYTGYYGYTF
TRBV7-6	many	TRBJ2-1	TRBD2	TGTGCCAGCAGCTTATTCCCGGGAGGTGGGAATGAGCAGTTCTTC	CASSLFPGGGNEQFF
TRBV4-1	many	TRBJ2-7	NA	TGCGCCAGCAGCCCCGAGGACCGGCCACGAGTCCCCTACGAGCAGTACTTC	CASSPEDRPRVPYEQYF
TRBV7-2	NA	TRBJ1-1	NA	TGTGCCAGCAGCTTAGTGGGGATGAACACTGAAGCTTTCTTT	CASSLVGMNTEAFF
TRBV20-1	many	TRBJ2-3	NA	TGCAGTGCTAGAACCCTCCGGAGGGCCACAGATACGCAGTATTTT	CSARTLRRATDTQYF
TRBV11-2	few	TRBJ1-5	NA	TGTGCCAGCAGTGAGAACGTTTATCAGCCCCAGCATTTT	CASSENVYQPQHF
TRBV12-3/TRBV12-4	many	TRBJ1-1	NA	TGTGCCAGCAGTTTAGGGGACACTGAAGCTTTCTTT	CASSLGDTEAFF
TRBV2	NA	TRBJ2-3	NA	TGTGCCAGCAGGGAGACAGGCCCCACAGATACGCAGTATTTT	CASRETGPTDTQYF
TRBV28	many	TRBJ1-1	NA	TGTGCCAGCAGTTTGTGGGGACGCTCTGGGGCTGAAGCTTTCTTT	CASSLWGRSGAEAFF
TRBV20-1	few	TRBJ2-1	NA	TGCAGTGCTAGAGGTAGTGTGAGGCCACGATACAATGAGCAGTTCTTC	CSARGSVRPRYNEQFF
TRBV29-1	few	TRBJ1-2	NA	TGCAGCGGGCAGGGGTCCCATGGCTACACCTTC	CSGQGSHGYTF
TRBV6-2/TRBV6-3	NA	TRBJ2-1	NA	TGTGCCAGCAGTCGGACGAACAATGAGCAGTTCTTC	CASSRTNNEQFF
TRBV19	many	TRBJ1-4	NA	TGTGCCAGTAGTACTACAGGTGACAATGAAAAACTGTTTTTT	CASSTTGDNEKLFF
TRBV9	many	TRBJ2-5	NA	TGTGCCAGCAGCCCGGACAGACTCCAAGAGACCCAGTACTTC	CASSPDRLQETQYF